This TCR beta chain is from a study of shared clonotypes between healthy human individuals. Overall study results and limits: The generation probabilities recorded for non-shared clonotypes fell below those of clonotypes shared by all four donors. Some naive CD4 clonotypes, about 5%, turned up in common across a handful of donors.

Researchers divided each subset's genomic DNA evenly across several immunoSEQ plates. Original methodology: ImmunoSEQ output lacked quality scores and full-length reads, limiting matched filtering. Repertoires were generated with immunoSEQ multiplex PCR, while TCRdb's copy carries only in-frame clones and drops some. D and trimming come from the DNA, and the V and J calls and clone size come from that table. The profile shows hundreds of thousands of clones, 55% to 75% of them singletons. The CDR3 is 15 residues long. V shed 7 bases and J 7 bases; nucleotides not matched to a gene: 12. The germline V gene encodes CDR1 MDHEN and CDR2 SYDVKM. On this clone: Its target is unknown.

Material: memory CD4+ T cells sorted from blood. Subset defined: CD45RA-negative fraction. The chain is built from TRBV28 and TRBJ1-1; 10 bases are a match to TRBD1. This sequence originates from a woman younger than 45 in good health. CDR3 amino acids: CASITADRGIGEAFF. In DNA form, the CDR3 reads TGTGCCAGCATTACGGCGGACAGGGGGATAGGTGAAGCTTTCTTT.